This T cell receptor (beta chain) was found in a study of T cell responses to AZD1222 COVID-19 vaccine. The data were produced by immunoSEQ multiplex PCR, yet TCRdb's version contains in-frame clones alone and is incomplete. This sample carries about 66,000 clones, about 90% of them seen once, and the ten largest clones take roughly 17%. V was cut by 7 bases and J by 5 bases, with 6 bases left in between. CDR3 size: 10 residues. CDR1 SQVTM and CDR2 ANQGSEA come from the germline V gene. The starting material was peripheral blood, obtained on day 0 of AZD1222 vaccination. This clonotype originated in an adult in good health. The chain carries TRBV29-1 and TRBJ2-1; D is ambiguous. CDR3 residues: CSGQHNEQFF. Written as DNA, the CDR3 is TGCAGCGGGCAGCACAATGAGCAGTTCTTC.